Listed here is a single T cell receptor (beta chain). Its target is not known. The sample originates from a study of T-cell memory formation after mild COVID-19. Study at large: TCR clusters were largely donor specific. General study findings and limits: Contracting clones, day 15 to 85, had balanced CD4/CD8, and later expanders favored CD4+.

This CDR3 region has 15 residues. Per germline, CDR1 MNHEY and CDR2 SVGAGI. V was cut by 0 bases and J by 1 base, with 9 bases left in between. The 5'RACE method, run with constant-segment primers, produced TCR alpha and TCR beta cDNA libraries (carrying sample barcodes and UMIs). TCRdb reanalysed the 5' RACE reads using MiXCR and keeps one entry per CDR3 protein. The table shows about half a million distinct CDR3 sequences, with roughly 20% occurring only once. The J gene is TRBJ1-1, the V gene TRBV6-5, with unresolved D. The sample taken for sequencing was PBMCs or a T cell subset sorted from them (not recorded which). The receptor was derived from an adult woman who had mild COVID-19 (a few samples of this study predate the infection). Cell type and time point are not known. CDR3 sequence reads: CASSYSNLPNTEAFF. The CDR3 nucleotides read TGTGCCAGCAGTTACTCGAACTTACCGAACACTGAAGCTTTCTTT.